These 22 T cell receptor beta chains share one sample of origin, sequenced in a study of blood T cell repertoires in COVID-19. The repertoire was sequenced with immunoSEQ multiplex PCR; TCRdb's copy has only in-frame clones and lacks some. The sample lists roughly 500,000 clones, roughly nine tenths occurring once. The specimen sequenced was peripheral blood. Receptors were obtained from a young man with COVID-19, enrolled during active disease.

This chain uses TRBV7-9 with TRBJ1-1, with D uncertain. The CDR3 covers 12 residues. Germline assignment: CDR1 SEHNR and CDR2 FQNEAQ (reference sequence). With 3 bases removed from V and 1 base from J, the gap between germline ends came to 3 bases. In DNA, the CDR3 is TGTGCCAGCAGCTTTAGGAACACTGAAGCTTTCTTT. This translates into CASSFRNTEAFF.

The gene calls are TRBV5-1 and TRBJ2-3; possible D gene TRBD1, 7 bases. CDR1 is SGHRS and CDR2 is YFSETQ in the germline V gene. This CDR3 spans 14 amino acids. V was cut by 0 bases and J by 6 bases, with 11 bases left in between. This chain's CDR3 is CASSLGGTADTQYF. In nucleotides, the CDR3 is TGCGCCAGCAGCTTGGGCGGGACAGCTGATACGCAGTATTTT. The full variable domain, completed using reference TRBV5-1 and TRBJ2-3, is KAGVTQTPRYLIKTRGQQVTLSCSPISGHRSVSWYQQTPGQGLQFLFEYFSETQRNKGNFPGRFSGRQFSNSRSEMNVSTLELGDSALYLCASSLGGTADTQYFGPGTRLTVL.

The chain links TRBV4-2 to TRBJ2-5; a weak D match, TRBD2 (6 bases). Germline loops: CDR1 LGHNA, CDR2 YNFKEQ. The V and J ends lost 0 bases and 1 base respectively, with 15 bases between them. The CDR3 has 17 amino acids. The CDR3 DNA reads TGTGCCAGCAGCCAAGAAACTGGCGGCGGGGTCCAAGAGACCCAGTACTTC. The encoded protein is CASSQETGGGVQETQYF.

The rearrangement links TRBV19 to TRBJ2-1; D might be TRBD2 (6 bases). The CDR3 loop spans 16 amino acids. Per the germline V gene, CDR1 is LNHDA and CDR2 is SQIVND (reference sequence). V was trimmed by 5 bases and J by 6 bases, leaving 20 bases between them. In DNA, the CDR3 is TGTGCCAGTAGTGCCCCTGGGGGTAGGGGAGGCAATGAGCAGTTCTTC. It yields the protein CASSAPGGRGGNEQFF.

The rearrangement joins TRBV7-9 to TRBJ2-7; TRBD1 matches 8 bases. J lost 2 bases, V lost 5 bases, and 8 bases had no gene match. CDR1 SEHNR and CDR2 FQNEAQ come from the germline V gene (reference sequence). The CDR3 spans 15 residues. The CDR3 sequence: CASSPPGTGTYEQYF. The DNA of the CDR3 is TGTGCCAGCAGCCCCCCAGGGACAGGAACCTACGAGCAGTACTTC. The full variable domain, its missing parts supplied by reference TRBV7-9 and TRBJ2-7, is DTGVSQNPRHKITKRGQNVTFRCDPISEHNRLYWYRQTLGQGPEFLTYFQNEAQLEKSRLLSDRFSAERPKGSFSTLEIQRTEQGDSAMYLCASSPPGTGTYEQYFGPGTRLTVT.

The J gene is TRBJ2-1, the V gene TRBV15, with TRBD1 identical over 10 bases. The CDR3 loop spans 17 amino acids. Germline-derived CDR1 and CDR2 are LNHNV and YYDKDF (reference sequence). V was pared by 3 bases and J by 8 bases, with 13 bases of the junction left unmatched. In DNA, the CDR3 is TGTGCCACCAGCAGGGAAGCGGCGGGACAGGGGTCCCATGAGCAGTTCTTC. Residues: CATSREAAGQGSHEQFF.

The V and J genes are TRBV28 and TRBJ2-5, with 7 bases matching TRBD1. The CDR3 runs 13 residues. With V trimmed by 6 bases and J by 0 bases, 1 base remained unmatched. The V gene's germline CDR1 is MDHEN and CDR2 SYDVKM. DNA of the CDR3: TGTGCCAGCAGGACAGGGAACCAAGAGACCCAGTACTTC. Amino acids: CASRTGNQETQYF.

Points on this clone: This sample includes further DNA sequences coding for the same CDR3. This chain uses TRBV19 with TRBJ2-3; D ambiguous. The V end was cut by 8 bases, the J end by 1 base, with 10 bases between. The germline V gene encodes CDR1 LNHDA and CDR2 SQIVND (reference sequence). The CDR3 totals 13 residues. This chain's CDR3 is CASSVQGTDTQYF. In nucleotides, the CDR3 is TGTGCCAGTTCCGTCCAGGGCACAGATACGCAGTATTTT. Full variable domain (missing parts from reference TRBV19 and TRBJ2-3): DGGITQSPKYLFRKEGQNVTLSCEQNLNHDAMYWYRQDPGQGLRLIYYSQIVNDFQKGDIAEGYSVSREKKESFPLTVTSAQKNPTAFYLCASSVQGTDTQYFGPGTRLTVL.

The chain is built from TRBV5-5 and TRBJ2-7; 10 bases line up with TRBD1. The CDR3 has 16 amino acids. Germline CDR1 reads SGHKS; CDR2 reads YYEKEE (reference sequence). Trimming cost V 4 bases and J 3 bases; bases outside gene matches: 10. The CDR3 bases are TGTGCCAGCAGCCCCGGACAGGGGGTGAGCTACTACGAGCAGTACTTC. Protein: CASSPGQGVSYYEQYF.

This clone was detected once. The chain uses TRBV7-8 and TRBJ2-1; TRBD2 matches at 10 bases. Looked up from germline, CDR1 is SGHVS and CDR2 is FQNEAQ. The CDR3 is 18 residues long. V was clipped by 5 bases and J by 6 bases; unmatched bases: 16. CDR3 coding DNA: TGTGCCAGCAGCGCCCAAACCCTAACTAGCGGGATGTCCAATGAGCAGTTCTTC. Translated: CASSAQTLTSGMSNEQFF.

This chain connects TRBV7-2 to TRBJ2-1, with 7 bases identical to TRBD2. Losses at the gene ends were 5 bases for V and 6 bases for J; bases not matched to a gene: 7. There are 14 residues in the CDR3. The germline V gene encodes CDR1 SGHTA and CDR2 FQGNSA. The CDR3 sequence: CASSPTGTINEQFF. The CDR3, as DNA: TGTGCCAGCAGCCCCACTGGGACTATCAATGAGCAGTTCTTC.

This clone has a single count. This chain uses TRBV6-5 with TRBJ2-7, with TRBD1 as a possible D gene (5 bases). Germline values: CDR1 MNHEY, CDR2 SVGAGI. The CDR3 sequence is 14 residues long. The ends were cut back, 9 bases at V and 2 bases at J, with 17 bases in the middle. DNA for the CDR3: TGTGCCAGTCTAAGGGGTGGGGATACCTACGAGCAGTACTTC. This encodes CASLRGGDTYEQYF.

The V gene is TRBV6-6, the J gene TRBJ1-2, with a weak D call TRBD1 (5 bases). Trimming pared 6 bases from V and 5 bases from J, leaving 10 bases between. Germline CDR1 MNHNY, CDR2 SVGAGI (reference sequence). CDR3 size: 12 residues. The CDR3: CASRGPRYGYTF. The CDR3 bases are TGTGCCAGCAGGGGGCCCCGGTATGGCTACACCTTC.

The rearrangement joins TRBV7-9 to TRBJ1-1; 7 bases match TRBD1. CDR1 is SEHNR, CDR2 FQNEAQ, per germline (reference sequence). The ends lost 5 bases at V and 1 base at J; junction bases unmatched: 7. The CDR3 covers 15 residues. The CDR3 coding sequence is TGTGCCAGCAGCGATAGGGGACAGAGGAACACTGAAGCTTTCTTT. It encodes CASSDRGQRNTEAFF.

This clone was seen once. This chain connects TRBV6-5 to TRBJ2-1; weak D call: TRBD1 (6 bases). Germline values: CDR1 MNHEY, CDR2 SVGAGI. Trimming removed 2 bases at V and 5 bases at J, with 16 bases between. The CDR3 length is 16 residues. The CDR3 is CASSYDRTDIDNEQFF. The CDR3 DNA sequence: TGTGCCAGCAGTTACGATCGGACAGACATTGACAATGAGCAGTTCTTC.

The CDR3: CASSLDETSGPYSYNEQFF. The CDR3 bases are TGTGCCAGCAGCTTGGACGAGACTAGCGGGCCTTACTCCTACAATGAGCAGTTCTTC. The rearrangement joins TRBV5-7 to TRBJ2-1, with 10 bases lining up with TRBD2. TRBV5-7 is treated as an ORF (open reading frame) with a function not yet certain. The V segment lost 0 bases and the J segment 0 bases; nucleotides outside the gene matches: 9. The CDR3 extends over 19 amino acids.

This sequence joins TRBV5-4 and TRBJ1-2, with TRBD1 matching 7 bases. CDR1 and CDR2 from the germline V gene are SGHNT and YYREEE (reference sequence). V dropped 1 base and J dropped 6; count of bases not matched to a gene: 6. The CDR3 has 14 residues. The CDR3 reads CASSLRGRIHGYTF. The CDR3 coding sequence is TGTGCCAGCAGCTTGAGGGGGCGCATCCATGGCTACACCTTC.

The chain carries TRBV19 and TRBJ2-2; 7 bases align to TRBD2. The CDR3 consists of 13 residues. V gave up 5 bases and J gave up 8 bases; unmatched junction bases: 5. Germline CDR1 LNHDA, CDR2 SQIVND (reference sequence). The CDR3 nucleotides read TGTGCCAGTAGTCTCACCGGGAGGGGGGAGCTGTTTTTT. It translates to CASSLTGRGELFF.

This chain uses TRBV7-8 with TRBJ1-1; 7 nucleotides align to TRBD1. Trimming removed 5 bases from V and 2 bases from J; junction bases left unmatched: 8. Germline values: CDR1 SGHVS, CDR2 FQNEAQ. This CDR3 has 15 residues. This chain's CDR3 is CASSHRQGRNTEAFF. DNA of the CDR3: TGTGCCAGCAGCCACCGACAGGGCCGAAACACTGAAGCTTTCTTT.

The chain uses TRBV21-1 and TRBJ1-1; TRBD1 is the table's D call, not checked against the DNA. TRBV21-1 is assigned pseudogene status. The CDR3 consists of 15 residues. The CDR3 loop is CASSKVLQMNTEAFF. Here the CDR3 DNA reads TGTGCCAGCAGCAAAGTATTACAGATGAACACTGAAGCTTTCTTT.

This chain connects TRBV5-4 to TRBJ2-5; D is unclear. The CDR3 extends over 13 amino acids. Germline V CDR1 and CDR2: SGHNT, YYREEE (reference sequence). Between the trimmed V and J ends, which lost 0 bases and 5 bases, there was a span of 8 bases. DNA of the CDR3: TGTGCCAGCAGCTTGGCCTCCGGGGAGACCCAGTACTTC. It yields the protein CASSLASGETQYF.

The chain joins TRBV7-9 to TRBJ1-2; D unresolved. The germline V and J ends were trimmed by 5 bases and 8 bases, with 12 bases remaining between them. CDR3 size: 12 residues. Looked up from germline, CDR1 is SEHNR and CDR2 is FQNEAQ (reference sequence). The CDR3 DNA is TGTGCCAGCAGCATCCGTGCGAGCGGCTACACCTTC. Translated, it gives CASSIRASGYTF. Full variable domain (rest looked up from reference TRBV7-9 and TRBJ1-2): DTGVSQNPRHKITKRGQNVTFRCDPISEHNRLYWYRQTLGQGPEFLTYFQNEAQLEKSRLLSDRFSAERPKGSFSTLEIQRTEQGDSAMYLCASSIRASGYTFGSGTRLTVV.